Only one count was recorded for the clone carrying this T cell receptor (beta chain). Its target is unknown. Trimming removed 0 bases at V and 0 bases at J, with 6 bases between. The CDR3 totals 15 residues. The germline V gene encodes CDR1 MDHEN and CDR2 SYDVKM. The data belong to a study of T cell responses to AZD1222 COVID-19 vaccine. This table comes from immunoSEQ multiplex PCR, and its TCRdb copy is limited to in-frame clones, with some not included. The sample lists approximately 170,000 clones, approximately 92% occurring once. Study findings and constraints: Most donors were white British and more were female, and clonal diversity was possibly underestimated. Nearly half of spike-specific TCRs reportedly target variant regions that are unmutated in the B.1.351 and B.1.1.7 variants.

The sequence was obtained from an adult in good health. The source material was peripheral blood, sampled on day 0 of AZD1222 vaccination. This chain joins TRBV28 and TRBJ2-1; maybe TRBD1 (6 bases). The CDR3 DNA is TGTGCCAGCAGTTTATGGGACAGCTCCTACAATGAGCAGTTCTTC. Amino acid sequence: CASSLWDSSYNEQFF.